This T cell receptor beta chain was documented in a study of blood T cell repertoires in COVID-19. Study-level information: Researchers got acute and convalescent COVID-19 samples from the United States, Italy and Spain.

This clone was found a few times. Original data processing: Reference gene primer amplification in the assay estimated nucleated cell counts. Generated by immunoSEQ multiplex PCR, the TCRdb table keeps only in-frame clones and is missing some. V and J calls and clone size are copied from that table; D and trimming were computed from the DNA. The sample shows 390,000 or so clones, more than 70% of them seen only once. CDR1 and CDR2 from the germline V gene are KGHDR and SFDVKD. CDR3 size: 15 residues. V was clipped by 9 bases and J by 2 bases; unmatched bases: 8. The Seattle patients joined while their infection was active and were tracked longitudinally afterward.

This TCR derives from a woman aged 25 to 45 with COVID-19, enrolled during active disease. V and J are TRBV24-1 and TRBJ2-3, with 9 bases fitting TRBD2. The sample comprised peripheral blood. The CDR3 loop reads CATQSRTSDTDTQYF. In nucleotides, the CDR3 is TGTGCCACCCAGAGCAGGACTAGCGACACAGATACGCAGTATTTT.